One sample yielded the 11 T cell receptor beta chains listed below, sequenced in a study of human T cells and chemical hapten exposure. Time point here: patch test 1, 2 weeks after DPC sensitization. Regarding treatment: therapeutic diphenylcyclopropenone sensitization with weekly scalp DPC. MiXCR, run by TCRdb on the RACE reads, gives a single entry per CDR3 protein. Here the sample spans 180,000 or so distinct CDR3 sequences, around 15% being singletons. The sample consisted of whole blood, taken in connection with sensitization to the hapten diphenylcyclopropenone (DPC). The receptor source for this set is a woman aged 25 to 45 with alopecia areata. Some clones in this sample may be carry-over from other donors' samples.

The genes are TRBV20-1 and TRBJ2-3; 14 nucleotides agree with TRBD2. The CDR3 sequence is 17 residues long. Trimming removed 3 bases from V and 2 bases from J; junction bases left unmatched: 7. CDR1 and CDR2 (germline): DFQATT, SNEGSKA (reference sequence). As DNA, the CDR3 is TGCAGTGCTAGTCGACTAGCGGGAGGGTCTCTCACAGATACGCAGTATTTT. Its translation: CSASRLAGGSLTDTQYF.

This sequence joins TRBV2 and TRBJ2-1; 7 bases align to TRBD2. Germline lookup yields CDR1 SNHLY and CDR2 FYNNEI. The CDR3 extends over 13 amino acids. J was trimmed by 9 bases and V by 5 bases; bases with no gene match: 7. This CDR3 is CASSWSGKGEQFF. Written as DNA, the CDR3 is TGTGCCAGCAGTTGGAGCGGGAAGGGTGAGCAGTTCTTC. The full variable domain, completed using reference TRBV2 and TRBJ2-1, is EPEVTQTPSHQVTQMGQEVILRCVPISNHLYFYWYRQILGQKVEFLVSFYNNEISEKSEIFDDQFSVERPDGSNFTLKIRSTKLEDSAMYFCASSWSGKGEQFFGPGTRLTVL.

This chain links TRBV18 with TRBJ2-2, with D hard to call. The germline gives CDR1 KGHSH, CDR2 LQKENI. V lost 6 bases and J 4 bases, leaving 6 bases between the germline ends. This CDR3 region has 12 residues. The CDR3 loop reads CASSFATGELFF. CDR3 in DNA: TGTGCCAGCTCGTTCGCCACCGGGGAGCTGTTTTTT.

In this sample, this clonotype turned up many times. This chain uses TRBV5-1 with TRBJ2-1; D might be TRBD1 (5 bases). The V gene's germline CDR1 is SGHRS and CDR2 YFSETQ. The CDR3 runs to 14 residues. V was trimmed by 0 bases and J by 15 bases, leaving 19 bases between them. Here the CDR3 DNA reads TGCGCCAGCAGCTTGGCTGCCGACAGCAGGTCTCCGTTCTTC. Amino acids: CASSLAADSRSPFF.

This clonotype was counted many times. The rearrangement joins TRBV25-1 to TRBJ1-1; TRBD1 aligns across 7 bases. V trimming: 6 bases; J trimming: 1 base; junction bases outside the gene matches: 2. The CDR3 runs to 13 residues. CDR1 is MGHDK and CDR2 is SYGVNS in the germline V gene. CDR3 residues: CASRGTANTEAFF. The CDR3 DNA reads TGTGCCAGCAGGGGGACAGCGAACACTGAAGCTTTCTTT.

The rearrangement links TRBV28 to TRBJ2-3; perhaps TRBD2 as D (6 bases). CDR1 and CDR2 (germline): MDHEN, SYDVKM. V was trimmed by 6 bases and J by 5 bases, leaving 15 bases between them. This CDR3 has 14 amino acids. This CDR3 reads CASSLGGVGDTQYF. The CDR3 DNA reads TGTGCCAGCAGCCTCGGAGGGGTCGGAGATACGCAGTATTTT.

In this sample, this clonotype turned up a few times. J is TRBJ2-3 and V is TRBV7-2; no reliable D call. This CDR3 comprises 12 residues. CDR1 SGHTA and CDR2 FQGNSA come from the germline V gene. V lost 7 bases, J lost 8 bases, and 13 bases lay in between. DNA for the CDR3: TGTGCCAGCACTCTCGACCGGCCTACGCAGTATTTT. Protein product: CASTLDRPTQYF. The variable domain in full, with the rest retrieved from reference TRBV7-2 and TRBJ2-3, is GAGVSQSPSNKVTEKGKDVELRCDPISGHTALYWYRQSLGQGLEFLIYFQGNSAPDKSGLPSDRFSAERTGGSVSTLTIQRTQQEDSAVYLCASTLDRPTQYFGPGTRLTVL.

Only a few counts were recorded for this clonotype. The chain links TRBV3-1 to TRBJ1-1; D is unresolved. Germline CDR1 reads LGHDT; CDR2 reads YNNKEL (reference sequence). CDR3 length: 12 amino acids. Trimming stripped 9 bases from V and 0 bases from J, with 8 bases between. This chain's CDR3 is CASKNLNTEAFF. The CDR3 DNA reads as TGTGCCAGTAAGAACCTGAACACTGAAGCTTTCTTT.

The chain has TRBV18 and TRBJ2-6; D is unclear. Between the trimmed V and J ends, which lost 2 bases and 0 bases, there was a span of 11 bases. Per the germline V gene, CDR1 is KGHSH and CDR2 is LQKENI. The CDR3 has 17 amino acids. The chain's CDR3 is CASSPKDGYSGANVLTF. CDR3 nucleotides: TGTGCCAGCTCACCAAAGGACGGATACTCTGGGGCCAACGTCCTGACTTTC.

The chain carries TRBV7-2 and TRBJ1-2, with D possibly TRBD1 on 5 matching bases. The CDR3 runs 16 residues. Germline CDR1 and CDR2: SGHTA and FQGNSA. V was clipped by 5 bases and J by 2 bases, with 18 bases between them. CDR3 loop: CASSLSLTERNYGYTF. The CDR3 coding sequence is TGTGCCAGCAGCCTCTCCCTGACAGAAAGAAACTATGGCTACACCTTC. Full variable domain (missing parts from reference TRBV7-2 and TRBJ1-2): GAGVSQSPSNKVTEKGKDVELRCDPISGHTALYWYRQSLGQGLEFLIYFQGNSAPDKSGLPSDRFSAERTGGSVSTLTIQRTQQEDSAVYLCASSLSLTERNYGYTFGSGTRLTVV.

This clonotype was observed a handful of times. The genes are TRBV29-1 and TRBJ2-1; TRBD2 aligns across 13 bases. J was trimmed by 7 bases and V by 7 bases; bases with no gene match: 13. Germline V CDR1 and CDR2: SQVTM, ANQGSEA. There are 16 residues in the CDR3. CDR3: CSGRRTSGGARNEQFF. The DNA of the CDR3 is TGCAGCGGCCGGAGAACTAGCGGGGGGGCAAGGAATGAGCAGTTCTTC.